These 8 T cell receptor beta chains were all obtained from the same sample, sequenced in a study of cytomegalovirus exposure and HLA in healthy donors. PCR used 60 Vbeta primers and 13 Jbeta primers. Method: immunoSEQ multiplex PCR; TCRdb's copy keeps in-frame clones and lacks some. The top ten clones hold approximately 2.3% of a sample with fewer than 150,000 clones, about 82% of them seen once. Sequenced material: PBMCs. All receptors derive from a man aged 25 to 40 in good health and CMV-seronegative.

The chain is built from TRBV28 and TRBJ2-3; D possibly corresponds to TRBD1 (5 bases). The germline V and J ends were trimmed by 2 bases and 0 bases, with 12 bases remaining between them. This CDR3 has 16 amino acids. Germline CDR1 is MDHEN and CDR2 is SYDVKM. The CDR3 sequence is CASSLGTGASTDTQYF. The CDR3 bases are TGTGCCAGCAGTTTAGGTACAGGAGCTAGCACAGATACGCAGTATTTT.

J is TRBJ1-1 and V is TRBV6-5; D is ambiguous. V dropped 5 bases and J dropped 1 base, with 8 bases sitting between them. Germline V CDR1 and CDR2: MNHEY, SVGAGI. There are 13 residues in the CDR3. The CDR3 spells CASSGSRNTEAFF. The CDR3 region has the DNA TGTGCCAGCAGTGGGAGCCGGAACACTGAAGCTTTCTTT.

The V gene is TRBV28, the J gene TRBJ2-3; TRBD2 might be the D (5 bases). Germline CDR1 is MDHEN and CDR2 is SYDVKM. Trimming removed 4 bases at V and 6 bases at J, with 17 bases between. The CDR3 spans 15 residues. CDR3 loop: CASSSAGRPRDTQYF. CDR3 DNA: TGTGCCAGCAGTTCCGCGGGCCGCCCGAGGGATACGCAGTATTTT.

The chain links TRBV29-1 to TRBJ2-5; TRBD2 aligns across 10 bases. Trimming cost V 4 bases and J 4 bases; bases outside gene matches: 6. The CDR3 loop spans 14 amino acids. In germline, CDR1 is SQVTM, CDR2 ANQGSEA. CDR3 sequence reads: CSVGSGGARETQYF. CDR3 DNA sequence: TGCAGCGTTGGAAGCGGGGGGGCCCGAGAGACCCAGTACTTC.

The table lists this clone with a few counts. The chain couples TRBV6-1 to TRBJ1-1, with 7 positions matching TRBD1. Per germline, CDR1 MNHNS and CDR2 SASEGT. The V segment lost 4 bases and the J segment 0 bases; nucleotides outside the gene matches: 8. This CDR3 comprises 16 residues. CDR3 region: CASSVIQGRLNTEAFF. In DNA form, the CDR3 reads TGTGCCAGCAGTGTGATACAGGGGCGACTGAACACTGAAGCTTTCTTT.

J is TRBJ1-1 and V is TRBV15; 7 bases map to TRBD1. From germline, CDR1 is LNHNV and CDR2 YYDKDF (reference sequence). J gave up 0 bases and V 3 bases, and 4 bases lay outside the gene matches. The CDR3 has 15 amino acids. CDR3: CATSRRQGMNTEAFF. Written as DNA, the CDR3 is TGTGCCACCAGCAGGAGACAGGGAATGAACACTGAAGCTTTCTTT.

CDR3 nucleotide sequence: TGTGCCAGCAGGGGGGGTGGTGGTGGGTATGGCTACACCTTC. This sequence encodes CASRGGGGGYGYTF. This chain joins TRBV28 and TRBJ1-2; D perhaps matches TRBD1 (5 bases). This CDR3 is 14 amino acids long. Deletions cut 6 bases from V and 5 bases from J, with 16 bases between. Germline lookup yields CDR1 MDHEN and CDR2 SYDVKM.

The chain is built from TRBV10-3 and TRBJ1-1; 8 bases fit TRBD1. Germline V CDR1 and CDR2: ENHRY, SYGVKD. The trim removed 6 bases at V and 7 bases at J, leaving 7 bases unmatched. The CDR3 has 13 residues. CDR3: CAIRLTGENEAFF. The CDR3 DNA is TGTGCCATCAGGCTGACAGGGGAGAATGAAGCTTTCTTT.